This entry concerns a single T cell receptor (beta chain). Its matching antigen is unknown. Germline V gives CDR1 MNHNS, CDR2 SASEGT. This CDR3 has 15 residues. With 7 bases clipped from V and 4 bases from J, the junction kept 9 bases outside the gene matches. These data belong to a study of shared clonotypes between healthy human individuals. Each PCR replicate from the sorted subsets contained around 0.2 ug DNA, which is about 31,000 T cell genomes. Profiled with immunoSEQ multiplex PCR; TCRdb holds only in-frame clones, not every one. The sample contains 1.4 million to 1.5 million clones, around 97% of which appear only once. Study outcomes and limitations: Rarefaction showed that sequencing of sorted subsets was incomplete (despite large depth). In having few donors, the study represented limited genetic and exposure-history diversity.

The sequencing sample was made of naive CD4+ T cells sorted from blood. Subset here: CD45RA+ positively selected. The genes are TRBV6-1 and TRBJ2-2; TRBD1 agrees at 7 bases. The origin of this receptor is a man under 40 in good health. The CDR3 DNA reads TGTGCCAGCACCCACAGGGGAAGTGCCACCGGGGAGCTGTTTTTT. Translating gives CASTHRGSATGELFF.